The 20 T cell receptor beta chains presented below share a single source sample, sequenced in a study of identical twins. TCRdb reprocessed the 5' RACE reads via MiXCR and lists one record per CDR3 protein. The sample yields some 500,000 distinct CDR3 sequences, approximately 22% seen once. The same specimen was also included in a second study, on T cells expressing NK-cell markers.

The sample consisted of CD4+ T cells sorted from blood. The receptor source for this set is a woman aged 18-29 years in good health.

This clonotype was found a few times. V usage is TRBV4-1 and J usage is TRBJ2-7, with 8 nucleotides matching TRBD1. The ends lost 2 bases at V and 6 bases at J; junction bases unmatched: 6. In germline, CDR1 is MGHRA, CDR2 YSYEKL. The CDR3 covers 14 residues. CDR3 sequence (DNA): TGCGCCAGCAGCCAACCGGACAGGGAGTTCGAGCAGTACTTC. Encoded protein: CASSQPDREFEQYF.

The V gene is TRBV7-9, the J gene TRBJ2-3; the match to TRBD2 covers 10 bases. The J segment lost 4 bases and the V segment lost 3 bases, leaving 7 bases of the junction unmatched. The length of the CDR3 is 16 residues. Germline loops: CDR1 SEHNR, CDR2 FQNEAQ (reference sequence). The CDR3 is CASSFRAGGRSDTQYF. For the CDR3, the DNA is TGTGCCAGCAGCTTCCGAGCGGGAGGGAGGTCAGATACGCAGTATTTT. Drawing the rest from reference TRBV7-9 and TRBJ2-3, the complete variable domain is DTGVSQNPRHKITKRGQNVTFRCDPISEHNRLYWYRQTLGQGPEFLTYFQNEAQLEKSRLLSDRFSAERPKGSFSTLEIQRTEQGDSAMYLCASSFRAGGRSDTQYFGPGTRLTVL.

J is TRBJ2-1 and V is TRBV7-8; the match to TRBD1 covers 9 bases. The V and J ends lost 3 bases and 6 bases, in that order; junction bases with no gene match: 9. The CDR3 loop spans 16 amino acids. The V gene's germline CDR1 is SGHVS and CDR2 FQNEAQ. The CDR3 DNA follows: TGTGCCAGCAGCTTCTACAGGGGGCTAGGCTTCAATGAGCAGTTCTTC. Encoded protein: CASSFYRGLGFNEQFF.

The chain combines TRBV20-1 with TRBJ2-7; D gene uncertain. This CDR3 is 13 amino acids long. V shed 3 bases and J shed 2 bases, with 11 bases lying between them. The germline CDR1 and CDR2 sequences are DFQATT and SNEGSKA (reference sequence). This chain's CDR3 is CSASGPDAYEQYF. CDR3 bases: TGCAGTGCTAGCGGCCCTGATGCCTACGAGCAGTACTTC.

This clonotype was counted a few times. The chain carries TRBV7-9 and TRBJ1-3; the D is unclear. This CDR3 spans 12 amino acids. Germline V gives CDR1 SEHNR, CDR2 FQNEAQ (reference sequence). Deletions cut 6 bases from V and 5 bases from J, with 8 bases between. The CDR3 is CASRVGRNTIYF. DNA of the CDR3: TGTGCCAGCAGGGTCGGGAGAAACACCATATATTTT.

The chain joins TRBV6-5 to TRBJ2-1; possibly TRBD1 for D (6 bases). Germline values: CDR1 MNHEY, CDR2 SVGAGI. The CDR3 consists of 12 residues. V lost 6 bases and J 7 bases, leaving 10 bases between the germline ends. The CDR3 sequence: CASRPTGNEQFF. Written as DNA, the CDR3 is TGTGCCAGCAGGCCTACAGGGAATGAGCAGTTCTTC.

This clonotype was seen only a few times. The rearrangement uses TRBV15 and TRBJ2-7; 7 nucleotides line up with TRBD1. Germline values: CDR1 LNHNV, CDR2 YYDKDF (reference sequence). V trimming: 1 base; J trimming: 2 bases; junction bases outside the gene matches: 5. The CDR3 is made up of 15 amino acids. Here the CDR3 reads CATSRGKQGTYEQYF. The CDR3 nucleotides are TGTGCCACCAGCAGAGGAAAACAGGGGACCTACGAGCAGTACTTC.

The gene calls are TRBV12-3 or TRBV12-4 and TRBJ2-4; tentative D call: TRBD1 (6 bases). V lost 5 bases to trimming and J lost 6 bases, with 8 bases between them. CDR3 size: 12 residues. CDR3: CASSKDRNIQYF. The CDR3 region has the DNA TGTGCCAGCAGTAAGGACAGAAACATTCAGTACTTC.

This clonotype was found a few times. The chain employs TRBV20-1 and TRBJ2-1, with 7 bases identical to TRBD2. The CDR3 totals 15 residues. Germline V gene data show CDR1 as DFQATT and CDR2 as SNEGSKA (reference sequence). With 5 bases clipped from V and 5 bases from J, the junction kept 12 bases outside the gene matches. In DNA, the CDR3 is TGCAGTGCTCCTCGCTCCAGCGGGATCAACAATGAGCAGTTCTTC. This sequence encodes CSAPRSSGINNEQFF.

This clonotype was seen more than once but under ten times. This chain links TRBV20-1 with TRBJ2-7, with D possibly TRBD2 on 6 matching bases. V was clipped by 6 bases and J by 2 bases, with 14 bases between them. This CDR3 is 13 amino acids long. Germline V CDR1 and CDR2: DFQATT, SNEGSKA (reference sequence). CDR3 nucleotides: TGCAGTGCAACTCCCGGAGGGGCCTACGAGCAGTACTTC. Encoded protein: CSATPGGAYEQYF.

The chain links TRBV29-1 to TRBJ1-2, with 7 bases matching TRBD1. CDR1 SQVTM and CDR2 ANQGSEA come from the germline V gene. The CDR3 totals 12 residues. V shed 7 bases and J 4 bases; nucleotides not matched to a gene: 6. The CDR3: CSATGDLYGYTF. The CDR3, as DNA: TGCAGCGCTACAGGGGACCTCTATGGCTACACCTTC.

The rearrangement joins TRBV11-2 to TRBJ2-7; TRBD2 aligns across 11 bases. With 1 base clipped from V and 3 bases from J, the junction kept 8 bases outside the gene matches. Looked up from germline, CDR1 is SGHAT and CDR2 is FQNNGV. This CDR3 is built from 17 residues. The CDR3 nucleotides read TGTGCCAGCAGCTTAGGTCGAGGGCTAGCGGGAGGCTACGAGCAGTACTTC. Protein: CASSLGRGLAGGYEQYF.

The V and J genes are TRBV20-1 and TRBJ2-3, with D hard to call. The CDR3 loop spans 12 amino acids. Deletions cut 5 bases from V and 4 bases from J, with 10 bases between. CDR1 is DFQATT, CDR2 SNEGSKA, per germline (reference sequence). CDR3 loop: CSAPLIADTQYF. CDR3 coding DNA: TGCAGTGCTCCCTTGATAGCAGATACGCAGTATTTT.

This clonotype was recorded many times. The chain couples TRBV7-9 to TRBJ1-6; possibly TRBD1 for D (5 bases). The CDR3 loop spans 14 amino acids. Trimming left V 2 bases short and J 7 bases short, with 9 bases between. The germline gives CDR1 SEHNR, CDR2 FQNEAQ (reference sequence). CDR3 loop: CASSLWDGNSPLHF. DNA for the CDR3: TGTGCCAGCAGCTTATGGGACGGAAATTCACCCCTCCACTTT. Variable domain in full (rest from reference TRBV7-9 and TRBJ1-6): DTGVSQNPRHKITKRGQNVTFRCDPISEHNRLYWYRQTLGQGPEFLTYFQNEAQLEKSRLLSDRFSAERPKGSFSTLEIQRTEQGDSAMYLCASSLWDGNSPLHFGNGTRLTVT.

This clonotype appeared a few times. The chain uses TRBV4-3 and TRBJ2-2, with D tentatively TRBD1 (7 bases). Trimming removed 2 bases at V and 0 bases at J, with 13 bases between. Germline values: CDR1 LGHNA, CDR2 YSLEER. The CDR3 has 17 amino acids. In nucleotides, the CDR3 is TGCGCCAGCAGCCAACTAGGGGGGACAGCGAACACCGGGGAGCTGTTTTTT. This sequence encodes CASSQLGGTANTGELFF.

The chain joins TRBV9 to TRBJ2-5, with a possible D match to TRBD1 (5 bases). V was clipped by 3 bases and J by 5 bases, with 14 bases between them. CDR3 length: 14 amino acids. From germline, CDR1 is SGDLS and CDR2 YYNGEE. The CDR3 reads CASSARVASETQYF. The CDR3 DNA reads TGTGCCAGCAGCGCCAGGGTAGCATCGGAGACCCAGTACTTC.

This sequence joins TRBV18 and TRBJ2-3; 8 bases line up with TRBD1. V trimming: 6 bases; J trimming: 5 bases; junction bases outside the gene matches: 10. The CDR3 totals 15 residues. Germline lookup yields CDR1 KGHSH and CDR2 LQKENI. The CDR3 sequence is CASSHRSDRGDTQYF. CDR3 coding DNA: TGTGCCAGCTCCCATCGCTCTGACAGGGGAGATACGCAGTATTTT.

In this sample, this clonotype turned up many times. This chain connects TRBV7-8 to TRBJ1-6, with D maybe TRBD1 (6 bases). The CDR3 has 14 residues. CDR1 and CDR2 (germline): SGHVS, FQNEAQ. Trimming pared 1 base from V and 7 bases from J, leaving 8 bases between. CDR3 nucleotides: TGTGCCAGCAGCTTAGAAAGGGGGAATTCACCCCTCCACTTT. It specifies CASSLERGNSPLHF.

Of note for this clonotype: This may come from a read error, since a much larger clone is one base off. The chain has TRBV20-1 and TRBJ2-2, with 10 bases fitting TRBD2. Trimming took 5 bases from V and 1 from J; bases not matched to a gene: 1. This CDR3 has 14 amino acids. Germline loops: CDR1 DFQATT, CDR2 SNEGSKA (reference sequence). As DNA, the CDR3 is TGCAGTGCTCTAGCGGGAGAGAACACCGGGGAGCTGTTTTTT. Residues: CSALAGENTGELFF.

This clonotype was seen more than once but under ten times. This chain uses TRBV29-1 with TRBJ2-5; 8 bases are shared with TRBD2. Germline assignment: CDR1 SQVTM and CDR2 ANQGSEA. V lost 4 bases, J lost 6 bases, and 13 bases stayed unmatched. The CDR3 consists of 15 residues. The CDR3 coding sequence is TGCAGCGTTGTTCATTTGGCGGGGGGAACGAAGACCCAGTACTTC. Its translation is CSVVHLAGGTKTQYF.